This T cell receptor beta chain was found in a study of esophageal squamous cell carcinoma under preoperative chemotherapy. CDR1 is SGHTA and CDR2 is FQGNSA in the germline V gene. The CDR3 runs to 15 residues. The time point here: after preoperative PTX-NDP chemotherapy. TCRdb re-called the PCR reads through MiXCR, storing one row per CDR3 protein. The repertoire holds 30,000 or so distinct CDR3 sequences, with 52% as singletons. The table lists this clonotype with a few counts. A read error may produce the germline difference seen at one junction end. The sample here was taken from a patient given preoperative chemotherapy. This chain uses TRBV7-2 with TRBJ2-5, with 12 nucleotides matching TRBD2. This receptor was taken from a human donor with esophageal squamous cell carcinoma. The donor label of this sample is uncertain. CDR3 bases: TGTGCCAGCAGCTCTAGCGGGGGGGGCACAGAGACCCAGTATTTC. This sequence encodes CASSSSGGGTETQYF.